This TCR beta chain was sequenced for a study of spatial heterogeneity in lung cancer. From the 5' RACE reads, TCRdb called clonotypes with MiXCR, one entry per CDR3 protein. The table includes about 80,000 distinct CDR3 sequences, around 7.8% detected once. Germline-derived CDR1 and CDR2 are LGHNA and YNFKEQ. The CDR3 totals 19 residues. Trimming removed 1 base at V and 3 bases at J, with 24 bases between. This clonotype was observed at least ten times. Time point of the sample: sample taken at primary tumor resection. Whole RNA, isolated from tumor, nontumor lung or frozen PBMC, was sequenced without prior sorting.

The sequences come from PBMCs, collected at surgery. The V gene is TRBV4-2, the J gene TRBJ1-1, with D perhaps matching TRBD1 (5 bases). The sequence was obtained from a male donor with early-stage non-small cell lung cancer. CDR3 coding DNA: TGTGCCAGCAGCCAAGGAGGGGAGAACGTTTGGGAAGGGCACACTGAAGCTTTCTTT. This gives the protein CASSQGGENVWEGHTEAFF.